These 6 T cell receptor beta chains share one sample of origin, sequenced in a study of early T cells in non-severe SARS-CoV-2 infection. TCRdb called the 5' RACE reads again in MiXCR, with one record for every CDR3 protein. The table has 100,000 to 150,000 distinct CDR3 sequences, more than 13% seen once. Material for sequencing was whole blood. These receptors were obtained from an adult who was a healthcare worker with PCR-confirmed SARS-CoV-2 infection or an uninfected control (not recorded which).

The rearrangement links TRBV5-1 to TRBJ2-6, with 11 bases that match TRBD1. The CDR3 runs to 22 residues. Unmatched junction bases numbered 19, after V lost 4 bases and J lost 1 base. Germline V CDR1 and CDR2: SGHRS, YFSETQ. The CDR3 reads CASSQWTGGAAIGGSGANVLTF. The CDR3 DNA follows: TGCGCCAGCAGCCAATGGACAGGGGGCGCTGCTATAGGAGGGTCTGGGGCCAACGTCCTGACTTTC.

This sequence joins TRBV5-4 and TRBJ2-2; D remains unclear. There are 16 residues in the CDR3. CDR1 SGHNT and CDR2 YYREEE come from the germline V gene (reference sequence). Trimming shortened V by 2 bases and J by 5 bases, and 16 bases separated the two germline ends. In nucleotides, the CDR3 is TGTGCCAGCAGCTTTAATTTTGGTCTTTCAACCGGGGAGCTGTTTTTT. This codes for CASSFNFGLSTGELFF.

This clonotype was detected only a few times. V is TRBV11-1 and J is TRBJ1-1, with TRBD1 matching 7 bases. V gave up 6 bases and J gave up 1 base; unmatched junction bases: 2. The CDR3 is made up of 13 amino acids. Germline V gene sequence: CDR1 SGHAT, CDR2 FQDESV (reference sequence). In nucleotides, the CDR3 is TGTGCCAGCAGGGGACAGCCGAACACTGAAGCTTTCTTT. As protein: CASRGQPNTEAFF.

This clonotype was observed many times. V is TRBV6-1 and J is TRBJ2-2; 9 bases align to TRBD1. The germline CDR1 and CDR2 sequences are MNHNS and SASEGT. The CDR3 loop spans 15 amino acids. V trimming: 11 bases; J trimming: 6 bases; junction bases outside the gene matches: 13. The CDR3 DNA follows: TGTGCCCACTTGTCCTTTGGACAGGGGTCCGGGGAGCTGTTTTTT. Translating gives CAHLSFGQGSGELFF.

V and J are TRBV18 and TRBJ2-1; 9 bases align to TRBD2. This CDR3 spans 16 amino acids. The germline V gene encodes CDR1 KGHSH and CDR2 LQKENI. With V trimmed by 6 bases and J by 5 bases, 11 bases remained unmatched. As DNA, the CDR3 is TGTGCCAGCTCCCCTTTTGTGGCGGGGGGGAACAATGAGCAGTTCTTC. This gives the protein CASSPFVAGGNNEQFF.

This rearrangement joins TRBV20-1 to TRBJ2-5; 7 bases are shared with TRBD2. The CDR3 sequence is 15 residues long. The trim removed 1 base at V and 4 bases at J, leaving 9 bases unmatched. Germline-derived CDR1 and CDR2 are DFQATT and SNEGSKA (reference sequence). As DNA, the CDR3 is TGCAGTGCTAGAGGACCCCGGGGGGAGGTAGAGACCCAGTACTTC. It yields the protein CSARGPRGEVETQYF.